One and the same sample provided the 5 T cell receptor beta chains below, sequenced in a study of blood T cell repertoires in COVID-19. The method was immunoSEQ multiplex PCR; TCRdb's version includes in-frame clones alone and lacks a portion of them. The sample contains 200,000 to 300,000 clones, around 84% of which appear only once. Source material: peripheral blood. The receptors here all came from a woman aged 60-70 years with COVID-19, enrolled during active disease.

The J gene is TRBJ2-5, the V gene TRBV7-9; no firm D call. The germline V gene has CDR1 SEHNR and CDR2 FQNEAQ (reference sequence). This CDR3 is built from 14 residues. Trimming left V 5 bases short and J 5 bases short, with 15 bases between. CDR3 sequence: CASSRLVTEETQYF. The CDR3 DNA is TGTGCCAGCAGCCGATTGGTCACGGAGGAGACCCAGTACTTC.

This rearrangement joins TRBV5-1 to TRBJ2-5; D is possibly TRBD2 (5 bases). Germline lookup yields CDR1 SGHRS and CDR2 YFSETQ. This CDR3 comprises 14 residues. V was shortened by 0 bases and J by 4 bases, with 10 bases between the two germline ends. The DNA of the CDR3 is TGCGCCAGCAGCTTGGAGGGTCGGGGAGAGACCCAGTACTTC. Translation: CASSLEGRGETQYF.

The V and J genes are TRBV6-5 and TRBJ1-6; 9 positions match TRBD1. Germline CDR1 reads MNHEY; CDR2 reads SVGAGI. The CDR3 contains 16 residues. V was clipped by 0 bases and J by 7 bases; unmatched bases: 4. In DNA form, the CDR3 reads TGTGCCAGCAGTTACTCGACAGGGGGTTGGAATTCACCCCTCCACTTT. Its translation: CASSYSTGGWNSPLHF.

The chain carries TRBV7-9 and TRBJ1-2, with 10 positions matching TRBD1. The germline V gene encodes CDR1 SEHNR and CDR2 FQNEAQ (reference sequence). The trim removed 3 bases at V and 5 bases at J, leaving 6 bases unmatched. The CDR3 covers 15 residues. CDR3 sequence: CASSFGTGERYGYTF. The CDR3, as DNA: TGTGCCAGCAGCTTCGGGACAGGGGAGCGGTATGGCTACACCTTC.

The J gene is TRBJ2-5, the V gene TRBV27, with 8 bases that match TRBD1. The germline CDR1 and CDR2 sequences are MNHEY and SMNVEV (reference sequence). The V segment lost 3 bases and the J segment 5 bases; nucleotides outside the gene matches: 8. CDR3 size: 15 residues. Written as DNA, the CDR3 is TGTGCCAGCAGTTTCTGGGACAGGCGCGGGGAGACCCAGTACTTC. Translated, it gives CASSFWDRRGETQYF.